The sample holds many counts of the clone carrying this TCR beta chain. Antigen: not known. Preparation of the TCRbeta library was carried out with unique molecular identifiers. Each CDR3 protein gets one entry after TCRdb re-called the PCR reads with MiXCR. The sample yields hundreds of thousands of distinct CDR3 sequences, 11% seen once. The source of the sample is a study of T-cell reconstitution after alpha-beta-depleted transplantation in children. Broader study findings: Newly produced T cells mostly accounted for T-cell counts and diversity one year post-transplant. Surviving recipient T cells and thymic progenitors underlay high day-60 TCRbeta diversity in some patients. Several hundred rapidly expanded clones from non-depleted graft cells reportedly supplied alpha-beta T cells about two months post-transplant.

V lost 2 bases and J lost 2; bases outside the gene matches: 6. Germline CDR1 reads SGHRS; CDR2 reads YFSETQ. This CDR3 has 15 residues. The chain recombines TRBV5-1 with TRBJ2-5; 7 positions agree with TRBD1. The specimen comprised peripheral blood, sampled 180 days after TCRalphabeta/CD19-depleted stem cell transplant. The sequence derives from a male patient aged 2-10 years who had a stem cell transplant for chronic granulomatous disease, so the T cells may come from the graft donor. The CDR3 DNA reads TGCGCCAGCAGCTTAGTTTGGACAGGTCAAGAGACCCAGTACTTC. It codes for CASSLVWTGQETQYF. Based on the CDR3 plus reference TRBV5-1 and TRBJ2-5, the full variable domain is KAGVTQTPRYLIKTRGQQVTLSCSPISGHRSVSWYQQTPGQGLQFLFEYFSETQRNKGNFPGRFSGRQFSNSRSEMNVSTLELGDSALYLCASSLVWTGQETQYFGPGTRLLVL.